This T cell receptor (beta chain) was recorded in a study of cytomegalovirus exposure and HLA in healthy donors. TCRdb keeps only in-frame clones here, not all; method: immunoSEQ multiplex PCR. This sample has more than 60,000 clones; nearly 96% occur once, and the top ten carry 4.5%. V lost 4 bases and J 7 bases, leaving 20 bases between the germline ends. Germline-derived CDR1 and CDR2 are SGHTA and FQGTGA. CDR3 length equals 16 residues. The TCR sequence derives from a woman aged 18 to 35 in good health and CMV-seropositive. The V gene is TRBV7-3, the J gene TRBJ2-1, with unresolved D. What was sequenced was PBMCs. The CDR3: CASSSASGPPNNEQFF. CDR3 DNA sequence: TGTGCCAGCAGCTCCGCCTCAGGTCCTCCTAATAATGAGCAGTTCTTC. Full variable domain (outside the CDR3, taken from reference TRBV7-3 and TRBJ2-1): GAGVSQTPSNKVTEKGKYVELRCDPISGHTALYWYRQSLGQGPEFLIYFQGTGAADDSGLPNDRFFAVRPEGSVSTLKIQRTERGDSAVYLCASSSASGPPNNEQFFGPGTRLTVL.